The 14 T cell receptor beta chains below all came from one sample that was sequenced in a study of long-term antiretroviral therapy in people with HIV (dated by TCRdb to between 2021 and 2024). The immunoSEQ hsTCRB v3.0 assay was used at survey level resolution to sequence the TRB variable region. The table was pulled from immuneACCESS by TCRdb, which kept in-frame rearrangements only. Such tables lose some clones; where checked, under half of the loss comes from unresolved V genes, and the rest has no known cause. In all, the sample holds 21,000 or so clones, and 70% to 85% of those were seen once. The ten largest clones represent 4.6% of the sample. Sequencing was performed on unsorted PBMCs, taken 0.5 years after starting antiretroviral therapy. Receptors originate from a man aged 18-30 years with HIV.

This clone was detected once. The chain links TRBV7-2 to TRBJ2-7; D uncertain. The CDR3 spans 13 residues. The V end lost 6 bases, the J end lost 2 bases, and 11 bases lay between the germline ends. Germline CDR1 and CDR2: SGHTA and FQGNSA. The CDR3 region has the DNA TGTGCCAGCAGTCGTACAGTGACCTACGAGCAGTACTTC. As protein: CASSRTVTYEQYF.

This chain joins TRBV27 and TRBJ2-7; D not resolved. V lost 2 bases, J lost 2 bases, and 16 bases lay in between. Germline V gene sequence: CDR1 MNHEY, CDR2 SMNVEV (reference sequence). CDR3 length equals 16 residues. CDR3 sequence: CASSLGSLITPYEQYF. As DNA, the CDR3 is TGTGCCAGCAGTTTAGGTTCCTTAATTACCCCCTACGAGCAGTACTTC.

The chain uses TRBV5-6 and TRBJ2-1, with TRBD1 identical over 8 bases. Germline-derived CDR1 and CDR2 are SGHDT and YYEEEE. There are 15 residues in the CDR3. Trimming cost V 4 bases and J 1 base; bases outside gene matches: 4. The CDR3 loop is CASSDGQGSYNEQFF. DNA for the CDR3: TGTGCCAGCAGCGATGGACAGGGATCCTACAATGAGCAGTTCTTC. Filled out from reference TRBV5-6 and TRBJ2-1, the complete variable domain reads DAGVTQSPTHLIKTRGQQVTLRCSPKSGHDTVSWYQQALGQGPQFIFQYYEEEERQRGNFPDRFSGHQFPNYSSELNVNALLLGDSALYLCASSDGQGSYNEQFFGPGTRLTVL.

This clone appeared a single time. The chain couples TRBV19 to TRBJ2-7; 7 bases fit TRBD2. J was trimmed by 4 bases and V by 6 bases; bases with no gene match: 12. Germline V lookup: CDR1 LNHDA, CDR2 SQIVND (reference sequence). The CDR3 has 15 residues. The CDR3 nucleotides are TGTGCCAGTAGCCCCGGCGTGGGCGGGAGTTACGAGCAGTACTTC. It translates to CASSPGVGGSYEQYF.

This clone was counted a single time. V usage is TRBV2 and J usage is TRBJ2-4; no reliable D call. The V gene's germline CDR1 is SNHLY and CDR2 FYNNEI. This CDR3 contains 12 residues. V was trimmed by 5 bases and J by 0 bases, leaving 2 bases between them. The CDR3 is CASSLAKNIQYF. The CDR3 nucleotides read TGTGCCAGCAGTCTAGCCAAAAACATTCAGTACTTC.

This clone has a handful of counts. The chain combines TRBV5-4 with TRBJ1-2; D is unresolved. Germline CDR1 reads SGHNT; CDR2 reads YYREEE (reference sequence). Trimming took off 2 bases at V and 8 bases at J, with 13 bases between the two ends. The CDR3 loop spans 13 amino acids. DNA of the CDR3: TGTGCCAGCAGCTTTAGCCAGTTGAGAGGCTACACCTTC. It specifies CASSFSQLRGYTF.

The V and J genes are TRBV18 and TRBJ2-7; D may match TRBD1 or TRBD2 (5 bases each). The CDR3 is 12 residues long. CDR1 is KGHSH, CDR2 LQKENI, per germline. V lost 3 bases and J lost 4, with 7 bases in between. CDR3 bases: TGTGCCAGCTCACCGGGGGATTACGAGCAGTACTTC. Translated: CASSPGDYEQYF. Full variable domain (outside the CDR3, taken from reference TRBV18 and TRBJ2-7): NAGVMQNPRHLVRRRGQEARLRCSPMKGHSHVYWYRQLPEEGLKFMVYLQKENIIDESGMPKERFSAEFPKEGPSILRIQQVVRGDSAAYFCASSPGDYEQYFGPGTRLTVT.

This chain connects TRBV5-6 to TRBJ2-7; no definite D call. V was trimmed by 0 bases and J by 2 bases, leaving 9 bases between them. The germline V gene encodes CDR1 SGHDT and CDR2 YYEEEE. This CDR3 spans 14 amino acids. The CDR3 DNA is TGTGCCAGCAGCTTGGGGGCAGACCCCTACGAGCAGTACTTC. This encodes CASSLGADPYEQYF.

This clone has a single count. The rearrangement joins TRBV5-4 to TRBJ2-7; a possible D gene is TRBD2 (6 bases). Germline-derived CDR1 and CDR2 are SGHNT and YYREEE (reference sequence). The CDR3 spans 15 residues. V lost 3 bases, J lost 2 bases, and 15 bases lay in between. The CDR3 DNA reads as TGTGCCAGCAGCTGGGGGGAGACTAACACCTACGAGCAGTACTTC. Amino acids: CASSWGETNTYEQYF.

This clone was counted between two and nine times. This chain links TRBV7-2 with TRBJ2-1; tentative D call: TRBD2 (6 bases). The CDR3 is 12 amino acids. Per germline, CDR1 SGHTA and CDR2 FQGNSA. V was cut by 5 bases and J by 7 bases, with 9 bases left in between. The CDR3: CASSAGRNEQFF. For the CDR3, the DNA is TGTGCCAGCAGCGCGGGGAGGAATGAGCAGTTCTTC. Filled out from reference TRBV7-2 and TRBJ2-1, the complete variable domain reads GAGVSQSPSNKVTEKGKDVELRCDPISGHTALYWYRQSLGQGLEFLIYFQGNSAPDKSGLPSDRFSAERTGGSVSTLTIQRTQQEDSAVYLCASSAGRNEQFFGPGTRLTVL.

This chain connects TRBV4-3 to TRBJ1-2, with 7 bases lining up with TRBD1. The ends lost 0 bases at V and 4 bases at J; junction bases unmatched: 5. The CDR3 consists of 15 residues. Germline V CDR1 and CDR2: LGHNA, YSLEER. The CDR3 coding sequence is TGCGCCAGCAGCCAAGACGAAGGGGGCAGCTATGGCTACACCTTC. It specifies CASSQDEGGSYGYTF.

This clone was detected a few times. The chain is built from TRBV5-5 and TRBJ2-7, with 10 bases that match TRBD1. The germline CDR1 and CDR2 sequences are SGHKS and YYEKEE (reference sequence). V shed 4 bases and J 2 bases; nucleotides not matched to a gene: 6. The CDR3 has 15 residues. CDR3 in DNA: TGTGCCAGCAGCCTGGGACAGGGGACCACCTACGAGCAGTACTTC. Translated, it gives CASSLGQGTTYEQYF.

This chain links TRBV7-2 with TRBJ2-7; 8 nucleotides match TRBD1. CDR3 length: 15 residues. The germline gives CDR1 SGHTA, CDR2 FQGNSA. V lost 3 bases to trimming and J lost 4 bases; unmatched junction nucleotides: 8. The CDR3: CASSFFLGTGYEQYF. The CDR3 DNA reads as TGTGCCAGCAGCTTTTTCCTCGGGACAGGATACGAGCAGTACTTC.

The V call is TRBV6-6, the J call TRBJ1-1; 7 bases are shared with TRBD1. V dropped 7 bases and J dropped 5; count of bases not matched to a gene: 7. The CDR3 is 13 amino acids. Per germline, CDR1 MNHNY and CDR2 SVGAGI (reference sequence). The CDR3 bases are TGTGCCAGCAACCGACAGGGAGGGACTGAAGCTTTCTTT. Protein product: CASNRQGGTEAFF.